These T cell receptor beta chains were read from a single sample in a study of beta chain features in type 1 diabetes. TCRdb keeps only in-frame clones here, not all; method: immunoSEQ multiplex PCR. The data show about half a million clones, approximately 10% seen once. Sequences were obtained from naive CD4+ T cells from blood. These receptors originate from a woman between 18 and 29 years old in good health. Both conserved end residues are part of each CDR3. The D gene is left open where the match is weak. Clone size is stated in some rows and not others, as once, few, many or a class when expanded.

CDR3 length	J gene	V gene	D gene	clone size	CDR3 DNA	CDR3 protein
17	TRBJ2-3	TRBV11-1	-	-	TGTGCCAGCAGCTATAAGGAAGTTGTACTAAGCACAGATACGCAGTATTTT	CASSYKEVVLSTDTQYF
14	TRBJ1-3	TRBV29-1	-	-	TGCAGCGTTACCCGAAAACACTCTGGAAACACCATATATTTT	CSVTRKHSGNTIYF
15	TRBJ2-5	TRBV18	-	few	TGTGCCAGCTCACCCGGTGGGACGGATAAAGAGACCCAGTACTTC	CASSPGGTDKETQYF
15	TRBJ1-2	TRBV7-2	-	-	TGTGCCAGCAGCCAAGGGGGGTCCAACCTTTATGGCTACACCTTC	CASSQGGSNLYGYTF
11	TRBJ1-2	TRBV7-9	-	-	TGTGCCAGCAGCTTAAGCTTTAGCTACACCTTC	CASSLSFSYTF
16	TRBJ2-5	TRBV11-2	-	few	TGTGCCAGCAGCTTAAATTTCGGTAGCGGTCAAGAGACCCAGTACTTC	CASSLNFGSGQETQYF
14	TRBJ1-4	TRBV7-9	-	-	TGTGCCAGCAGCCCAGTACCAGGGAATGAAAAACTGTTTTTT	CASSPVPGNEKLFF
12	TRBJ2-4	TRBV29-1	TRBD1	few	TGCAGCGTAGGGACAGGGGCGGACATTCAGTACTTC	CSVGTGADIQYF
14	TRBJ2-1	TRBV18	-	-	TGTGCCAGCTCACAAGGATCAAGCGACAATGAGCAGTTCTTC	CASSQGSSDNEQFF
13	TRBJ2-7	TRBV19	-	few	TGTGCCAGTAGTATAGGGCCAGGCTACGAGCAGTACTTC	CASSIGPGYEQYF
13	TRBJ1-1	TRBV30	TRBD1	few	TGTGCCGGGAGACAGGGGCGGAACACTGAAGCTTTCTTT	CAGRQGRNTEAFF
11	TRBJ2-3	TRBV14	-	many	TGTGCCAGCAGCCTAGCTGGGACGCAGTATTTT	CASSLAGTQYF
14	TRBJ2-5	TRBV5-1	-	-	TGCGCCAGCAGCGCGACAGGTGATGGAGAGACCCAGTACTTC	CASSATGDGETQYF
10	TRBJ2-7	TRBV2	-	-	TGTGCCAGAGGCGCGGGGGAGCAGTACTTC	CARGAGEQYF
14	TRBJ2-3	TRBV25-1	TRBD1	-	TGTGCCAGCAGTTGGGACAGGGGGACAGATACGCAGTATTTT	CASSWDRGTDTQYF
12	TRBJ2-2	TRBV7-9	-	-	TGTGCCAGCACGGAGAACACCGGGGAGCTGTTTTTT	CASTENTGELFF
12	TRBJ1-6	TRBV2	-	-	TGTGCCAGCAGTGACCGTCGTTCACCCCTCCACTTT	CASSDRRSPLHF
20	TRBJ2-4	TRBV7-8	TRBD2	-	TGTGCCAGTACACCAGAGAGACTAGCCGTTGCCTCTCGCGCCAAAAACATTCAGTACTTC	CASTPERLAVASRAKNIQYF
15	TRBJ1-5	TRBV2	TRBD1	-	TGTGCCAGCAGCGGGGACAGGGCTAGCAATCAGCCCCAGCATTTT	CASSGDRASNQPQHF
14	TRBJ2-7	TRBV14	-	-	TGTGCCAGCAGCCAGAATCAAGGGGACTACGAGCAGTACTTC	CASSQNQGDYEQYF
13	TRBJ1-2	TRBV29-1	-	few	TGCAGCGTCCAGGGTGACCGGTGGTTTGGCTACACCTTC	CSVQGDRWFGYTF
16	TRBJ2-4	TRBV4-3	TRBD2	many	TGCGCCAGCAGCCAAGAAATAGCGGGAGCCAAAAACATTCAGTACTTC	CASSQEIAGAKNIQYF
15	TRBJ2-5	TRBV9	-	few	TGTGCCAGCAGCGTAGAAGGGGAGGTGGAGGAGACCCAGTACTTC	CASSVEGEVEETQYF
14	TRBJ1-1	TRBV7-9	-	-	TGTGCCAGCAGCCTGATGCGGGGGATCACTGAAGCTTTCTTT	CASSLMRGITEAFF
16	TRBJ2-7	TRBV7-9	-	-	TGTGCCAGCAGCTCATGGCGGCAGGGTGTCTCCTACGAGCAGTACTTC	CASSSWRQGVSYEQYF
16	TRBJ2-5	TRBV28	TRBD2	-	TGTGCCAGCAGACAGAGCCTTGGGAGGGCTCAAGAGACCCAGTACTTC	CASRQSLGRAQETQYF
12	TRBJ1-3	TRBV29-1	TRBD1	-	TGCAGCGCCAAGACAGGGACAAACACCATATATTTT	CSAKTGTNTIYF
14	TRBJ1-4	TRBV5-1	-	few	TGCGCCAGCAGCGCCTGGACGGAGAATGAAAAACTGTTTTTT	CASSAWTENEKLFF
13	TRBJ1-2	TRBV7-9	-	few	TGTGCCAGCGGGCCACAGGTTCACTATGGCTACACCTTC	CASGPQVHYGYTF
14	TRBJ2-2	TRBV7-2	TRBD2	-	TGTGCCAGCAGCTTCGGGAGGGCGGCCGGGGAGCTGTTTTTT	CASSFGRAAGELFF
13	TRBJ1-2	TRBV28	-	-	TGTGCCAGCCGGCCAGGGGTTATCCATGGCTACACCTTC	CASRPGVIHGYTF
15	TRBJ2-3	TRBV11-1	TRBD2	few	TGTGCCAGCAGCTTACTGGGACTAGAACTGAATACGCAGTATTTT	CASSLLGLELNTQYF
16	TRBJ2-3	TRBV27	TRBD2	few	TGTGCCAGCAGTTTATGGTCTAGCGGGAGACAAGATACGCAGTATTTT	CASSLWSSGRQDTQYF
16	TRBJ2-5	TRBV30	-	-	TGTGCCTGGAGCCGCGTTGAGGGAAAGAAGCCGTGGACCCAGTACTTC	CAWSRVEGKKPWTQYF
15	TRBJ2-5	TRBV5-1	TRBD2	-	TGCGCCAGCTCCCCAGCGCTAGCGGGGAAAGAGACCCAGTACTTC	CASSPALAGKETQYF
13	TRBJ2-3	TRBV7-7	-	-	TGTGCTAGCAGCTTAGCTTACGCGGATACGCAGTATTTT	CASSLAYADTQYF
15	TRBJ2-7	TRBV7-3	TRBD1	-	TGTGCCAGCAGCTTATCAGGGGGCAACTATTACGAGCAGTACTTC	CASSLSGGNYYEQYF